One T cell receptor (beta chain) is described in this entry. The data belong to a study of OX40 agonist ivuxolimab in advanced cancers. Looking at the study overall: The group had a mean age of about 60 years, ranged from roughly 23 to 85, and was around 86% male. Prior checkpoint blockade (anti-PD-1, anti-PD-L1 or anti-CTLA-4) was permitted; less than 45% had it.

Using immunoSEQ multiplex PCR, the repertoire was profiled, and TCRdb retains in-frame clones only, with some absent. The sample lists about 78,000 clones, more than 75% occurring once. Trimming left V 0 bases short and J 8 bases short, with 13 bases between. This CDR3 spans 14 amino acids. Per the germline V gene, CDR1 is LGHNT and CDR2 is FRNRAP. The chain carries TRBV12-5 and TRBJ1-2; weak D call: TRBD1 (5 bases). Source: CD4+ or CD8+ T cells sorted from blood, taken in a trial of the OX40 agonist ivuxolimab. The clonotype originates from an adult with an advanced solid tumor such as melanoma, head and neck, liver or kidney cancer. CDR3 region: CASGLVQVETGYTF. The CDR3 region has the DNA TGTGCTAGTGGTTTGGTACAGGTCGAAACCGGCTACACCTTC.